This TCR beta chain is drawn from a study of regulatory T cells in long-lasting Graves disease. On the study more broadly: Treatment with antithyroid drugs for over 5 years, together with positive TSH receptor antibodies, meant persistent Graves' disease.

The CDR3 totals 13 residues. In germline, CDR1 is MNHNS, CDR2 SASEGT. Unmatched junction bases numbered 2, after V lost 6 bases and J lost 2 bases. Indicated time point: persistent/refractory GD, antithyroid drugs over 5 years with positive TRAb. Preparation of the TCR library used RNA extracted from PBMCs. Graves' disease diagnoses followed American Thyroid Association guidelines. Through Arm-PCR of CDR3 regions and iRepertoire HTBI primers, TCR beta libraries were built. MiXCR, applied by TCRdb to the multiplex PCR reads, yields one record per CDR3 protein. The sample consists of 450,000 or so distinct CDR3 sequences, more than 20% of them appearing once. This clonotype was detected only a few times.

The clonotype comes from a female donor with Graves disease. The chain links TRBV6-1 to TRBJ2-7, with 9 bases lining up with TRBD2. Sequencing used peripheral blood mononuclear cells (PBMCs), obtained when the disease was refractory, from a patient treated with antithyroid drugs. The CDR3 here is CASRTSGAYEQYF. The CDR3 DNA reads as TGTGCCAGCAGGACTAGCGGCGCCTACGAGCAGTACTTC.